The clone carrying this TCR beta chain has a single count. Other DNA variants within this sample encode the same CDR3. Profiling relied on immunoSEQ multiplex PCR, and the TCRdb table lists in-frame clones only, not all of them. The sample carries 70,000 to 95,000 clones, 90% to 95% recorded once. The data originate from a study of control samples from healthy donors and cancer patients. The clonotype originates from a woman in her thirties or forties with lung cancer. Sequenced input: PBMCs.

CDR3 loop: CASSLMGLNEKLFF. CDR3 nucleotide sequence: TGCGCCAGCAGCCTGATGGGGCTTAATGAAAAACTGTTTTTT. The V call is TRBV5-1, the J call TRBJ1-4; a weak D match, TRBD1 (5 bases). The CDR3 is 14 residues long. The V end was cut by 4 bases, the J end by 4 bases, with 11 bases between. Germline V gene sequence: CDR1 SGHRS, CDR2 YFSETQ.